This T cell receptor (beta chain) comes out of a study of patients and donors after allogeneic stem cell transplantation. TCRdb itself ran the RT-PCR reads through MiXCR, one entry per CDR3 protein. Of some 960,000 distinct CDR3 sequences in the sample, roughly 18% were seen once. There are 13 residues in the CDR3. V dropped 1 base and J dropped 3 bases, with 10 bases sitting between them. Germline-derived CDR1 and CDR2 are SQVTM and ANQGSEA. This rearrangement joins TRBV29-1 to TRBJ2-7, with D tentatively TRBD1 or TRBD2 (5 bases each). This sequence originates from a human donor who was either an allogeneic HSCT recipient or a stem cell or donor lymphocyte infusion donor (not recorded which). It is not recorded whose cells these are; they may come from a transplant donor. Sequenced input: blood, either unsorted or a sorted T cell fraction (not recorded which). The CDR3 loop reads CSVEGGRGYEQYF. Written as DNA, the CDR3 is TGCAGCGTTGAAGGGGGCCGGGGCTACGAGCAGTACTTC.